This T cell receptor beta chain was sequenced during a study of shared clonotypes between healthy human individuals. Comments on this clone: Its antigen is unidentified.

Study-level results: Compared with clonotypes that all four donors shared, non-shared clonotypes had lower generation probabilities. Generally, naive subsets (rather than memory subsets) showed larger estimated richness. Represented diversity, genetic and exposure-history alike, was limited by few donors. Among four donors, approximately 5% of naive CD4 clonotypes were found in common.

Germline V gives CDR1 LGHNA, CDR2 YSLEER. The CDR3 is 18 amino acids. After removal of 3 bases from V and 1 base from J, the junction contained 11 bases not matched to a gene. Assay used: immunoSEQ multiplex PCR; TCRdb lists only in-frame clones, some missing. The sample comprises under 2,000,000 clones, roughly 95% of which are singletons, and approximately 1% rests with the top ten. Naive CD8 cells lacked CD45RO, underwent positive selection for CCR7 and left out terminally differentiated effector memory CD45RA+ cells. The chain links TRBV4-3 to TRBJ2-2, with 7 nucleotides matching TRBD1. The sample comprised naive CD8+ T cells sorted from blood. This receptor was identified in a man younger than 30 in good health. The chain's CDR3 is CASSQETRQGMNTGELFF. DNA for the CDR3: TGCGCCAGCAGCCAGGAAACTCGACAGGGTATGAACACCGGGGAGCTGTTTTTT.